Below, 19 T cell receptor beta chains from the same sample are listed, as sequenced in a study of blood T cell repertoires in COVID-19. Measured with immunoSEQ multiplex PCR; TCRdb has only the in-frame clones, and not every one. Of roughly 140,000 clones detected, under 90% appear once; the ten largest clones hold around 7%. Material: PBMCs or T cells enriched from blood (not recorded which). The receptors shown here come from a man aged 45-65 years who had recovered from COVID-19.

This chain uses TRBV5-4 with TRBJ2-5, with TRBD2 identical over 10 bases. The CDR3 is made up of 15 amino acids. CDR1 and CDR2 from the germline V gene are SGHNT and YYREEE (reference sequence). V shed 4 bases and J 0 bases; nucleotides not matched to a gene: 3. The CDR3, as DNA: TGTGCCAGCAGCCCGGGACTAGCGAACCAAGAGACCCAGTACTTC. Its translation: CASSPGLANQETQYF.

This chain uses TRBV5-1 with TRBJ2-1, with TRBD2 matching 7 bases. Germline CDR1 reads SGHRS; CDR2 reads YFSETQ. Trimming at V came to 5 bases and at J to 4 bases, leaving 9 bases not matched to a gene. This CDR3 is built from 15 residues. In DNA, the CDR3 is TGCGCCAGCAGGATGGGAAGCGGGGTTTACAATGAGCAGTTCTTC. Amino acids: CASRMGSGVYNEQFF. The variable domain in full, completed from reference TRBV5-1 and TRBJ2-1, reads KAGVTQTPRYLIKTRGQQVTLSCSPISGHRSVSWYQQTPGQGLQFLFEYFSETQRNKGNFPGRFSGRQFSNSRSEMNVSTLELGDSALYLCASRMGSGVYNEQFFGPGTRLTVL.

The chain couples TRBV12-5 to TRBJ1-2; 12 bases match TRBD1. The CDR3 length is 19 residues. V lost 6 bases to trimming and J lost 4 bases; unmatched junction nucleotides: 18. CDR1 and CDR2 from the germline V gene are LGHNT and FRNRAP. The CDR3: CASGQPGGTGGLEAYGYTF. DNA for the CDR3: TGTGCTAGTGGCCAACCCGGGGGGACAGGGGGCCTAGAAGCCTATGGCTACACCTTC.

The chain carries TRBV14 and TRBJ2-3; 7 bases align to TRBD2. The V gene end was trimmed by 1 base and the J gene end by 1 base; junction bases not matched to a gene: 2. The CDR3 consists of 15 residues. Germline-derived CDR1 and CDR2 are SGHDN and FVKESK. The CDR3 nucleotides read TGTGCCAGCAGCCAAGGGGACTACGGCACAGATACGCAGTATTTT. Translated: CASSQGDYGTDTQYF. The full variable domain, its missing parts supplied by reference TRBV14 and TRBJ2-3, is EAGVTQFPSHSVIEKGQTVTLRCDPISGHDNLYWYRRVMGKEIKFLLHFVKESKQDESGMPNNRFLAERTGGTYSTLKVQPAELEDSGVYFCASSQGDYGTDTQYFGPGTRLTVL.

This chain uses TRBV2 with TRBJ1-2; possibly TRBD1 for D (5 bases). There are 14 residues in the CDR3. V lost 8 bases and J 2 bases, leaving 15 bases between the germline ends. Germline V CDR1 and CDR2: SNHLY, FYNNEI. Here the CDR3 reads CASFITTANYGYTF. The CDR3 DNA reads TGTGCCAGCTTCATAACGACAGCAAACTATGGCTACACCTTC.

The V call is TRBV6-5, the J call TRBJ1-4; no firm D call. Trimming shortened V by 6 bases and J by 2 bases, and 4 bases separated the two germline ends. Germline-derived CDR1 and CDR2 are MNHEY and SVGAGI. The CDR3 sequence is 12 residues long. The CDR3 protein is CASRETNEKLFF. DNA for the CDR3: TGTGCCAGCAGGGAGACTAATGAAAAACTGTTTTTT.

This clone has only a few counts. This chain uses TRBV3-1 (or the pseudogene TRBV3-2) with TRBJ2-3, with TRBD2 identical over 7 bases. V shed 2 bases, J shed 1 base, and the junction held 9 bases outside the gene matches. CDR3 size: 17 residues. Germline V CDR1 and CDR2: LGHDT, YNNKEL (reference sequence). The CDR3 DNA reads as TGTGCCAGCAGCCAAAGGGGCGGGGGAGGAGGCACAGATACGCAGTATTTT. Encoded protein: CASSQRGGGGGTDTQYF.

Of note for this clone: Other nucleotide sequences from this sample produce the same CDR3. J is TRBJ2-2 and V is TRBV12-3 or TRBV12-4; D is unclear. CDR3 length: 11 residues. The V end was cut by 3 bases, the J end by 6 bases, with 2 bases between. The CDR3 sequence: CASSFSGELFF. DNA of the CDR3: TGTGCCAGCAGTTTCTCCGGGGAGCTGTTTTTT.

The chain has TRBV11-2 and TRBJ1-4; the match to TRBD1 covers 9 bases. Germline V gene lookup returns CDR1 SGHAT and CDR2 FQNNGV. This CDR3 region has 15 residues. Trimming at V came to 3 bases and at J to 8 bases, leaving 7 bases not matched to a gene. The CDR3 bases are TGTGCCAGCAGCTTGGGACAGGGATCGCGAGAAAAACTGTTTTTT. This sequence encodes CASSLGQGSREKLFF.

In this sample, this clone turned up once. The chain recombines TRBV29-1 with TRBJ1-2; possibly TRBD1 for D (5 bases). This CDR3 has 12 residues. CDR1 SQVTM and CDR2 ANQGSEA come from the germline V gene. Trimming took 4 bases from V and 3 from J, leaving 9 bases between them. This chain's CDR3 is CSVVRAHYGYTF. CDR3 in DNA: TGCAGCGTTGTCAGGGCCCACTATGGCTACACCTTC. The variable domain in full, with the rest retrieved from reference TRBV29-1 and TRBJ1-2, is SAVISQKPSRDICQRGTSLTIQCQVDSQVTMMFWYRQQPGQSLTLIATANQGSEATYESGFVIDKFPISRPNLTFSTLTVSNMSPEDSSIYLCSVVRAHYGYTFGSGTRLTVV.

This rearrangement joins TRBV2 to TRBJ2-5; no clear D gene. The germline CDR1 and CDR2 sequences are SNHLY and FYNNEI. V was cut by 6 bases and J by 2 bases, with 10 bases left in between. This CDR3 has 13 residues. For the CDR3, the DNA is TGTGCCAGCAGGATACACAGTCAAGAGACCCAGTACTTC. Its protein is CASRIHSQETQYF.

The J gene is TRBJ1-5, the V gene TRBV2, with a tentative D call TRBD1 (6 bases). The germline CDR1 and CDR2 sequences are SNHLY and FYNNEI. The CDR3 is 15 residues long. V gave up 4 bases and J gave up 7 bases, with 17 bases separating them. This chain's CDR3 is CASSVGATWEQPQHF. The CDR3 nucleotides are TGTGCCAGCAGTGTGGGGGCTACCTGGGAGCAGCCCCAGCATTTT.

The chain recombines TRBV5-1 with TRBJ1-2, with TRBD1 identical over 7 bases. Germline trimming cut 4 bases from V and 4 bases from J; bases unmatched to any gene: 10. CDR3 length: 15 residues. Germline V gene data show CDR1 as SGHRS and CDR2 as YFSETQ. The CDR3 here is CASSGRGGGLYGYTF. CDR3 nucleotides: TGCGCCAGCAGCGGGAGAGGGGGCGGCCTCTATGGCTACACCTTC. The full variable domain, in which reference TRBV5-1 and TRBJ1-2 provide the parts outside the CDR3, is KAGVTQTPRYLIKTRGQQVTLSCSPISGHRSVSWYQQTPGQGLQFLFEYFSETQRNKGNFPGRFSGRQFSNSRSEMNVSTLELGDSALYLCASSGRGGGLYGYTFGSGTRLTVV.

V is TRBV15 and J is TRBJ2-1; 7 bases fit TRBD1. Germline trimming cut 3 bases from V and 8 bases from J; bases unmatched to any gene: 4. From germline, CDR1 is LNHNV and CDR2 YYDKDF (reference sequence). CDR3 length: 13 amino acids. The CDR3 protein is CATSRTGLYEQFF. CDR3 coding DNA: TGTGCCACCAGCAGGACAGGGCTGTATGAGCAGTTCTTC.

This rearrangement joins TRBV7-9 to TRBJ1-2, with D possibly TRBD1 on 5 matching bases. V lost 7 bases to trimming and J lost 13 bases, with 22 bases between them. The germline V gene encodes CDR1 SEHNR and CDR2 FQNEAQ (reference sequence). This CDR3 contains 13 residues. In nucleotides, the CDR3 is TGTGCCAGCACTCCTTATGGGGCCGCTATCGGCACCTTC. Amino acids: CASTPYGAAIGTF.

J is TRBJ1-5 and V is TRBV6-1, with TRBD1 identical over 9 bases. The CDR3 consists of 17 residues. Germline loops: CDR1 MNHNS, CDR2 SASEGT. J gave up 6 bases and V 2 bases, and 11 bases lay outside the gene matches. CDR3 region: CASSERGQGPVGQPQHF. DNA for the CDR3: TGTGCCAGCAGTGAAAGGGGACAGGGCCCCGTTGGTCAGCCCCAGCATTTT.

J is TRBJ2-1 and V is TRBV10-3, with 12 positions matching TRBD2. Germline lookup yields CDR1 ENHRY and CDR2 SYGVKD. V lost 5 bases and J lost 6; bases outside the gene matches: 2. This CDR3 has 14 amino acids. The CDR3 bases are TGTGCCATCAGTCCTAGCGGGGGGGCCAATGAGCAGTTCTTC. Protein: CAISPSGGANEQFF.

The rearrangement uses TRBV5-6 and TRBJ1-1; D unresolved. Germline V gene lookup returns CDR1 SGHDT and CDR2 YYEEEE. Trimming cost V 6 bases and J 6 bases, with 18 bases left between them. This CDR3 spans 14 amino acids. This chain's CDR3 is CASTMRGWRAEAFF. CDR3 DNA sequence: TGTGCCAGCACTATGAGAGGGTGGAGGGCTGAAGCTTTCTTT.

The rearrangement joins TRBV7-2 to TRBJ2-1, with 12 nucleotides matching TRBD2. The CDR3 spans 17 residues. V lost 5 bases, J lost 6 bases, and 11 bases stayed unmatched. CDR1 and CDR2 (germline): SGHTA, FQGNSA. CDR3 nucleotide sequence: TGTGCCAGCAGCCCGAAAAACGCACTAGCGGGGGGCAATGAGCAGTTCTTC. It is translated as CASSPKNALAGGNEQFF. The entire variable domain, with the rest obtained from reference TRBV7-2 and TRBJ2-1, is as follows: GAGVSQSPSNKVTEKGKDVELRCDPISGHTALYWYRQSLGQGLEFLIYFQGNSAPDKSGLPSDRFSAERTGGSVSTLTIQRTQQEDSAVYLCASSPKNALAGGNEQFFGPGTRLTVL.